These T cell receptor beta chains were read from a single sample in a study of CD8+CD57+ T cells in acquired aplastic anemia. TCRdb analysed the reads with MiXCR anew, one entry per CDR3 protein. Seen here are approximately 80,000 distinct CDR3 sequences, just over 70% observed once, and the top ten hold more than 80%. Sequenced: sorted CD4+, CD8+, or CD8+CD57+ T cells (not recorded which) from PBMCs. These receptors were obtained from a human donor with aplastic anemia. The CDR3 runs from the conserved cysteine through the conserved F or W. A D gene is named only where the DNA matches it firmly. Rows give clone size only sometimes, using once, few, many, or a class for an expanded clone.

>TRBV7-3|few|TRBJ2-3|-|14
TGTGCCAGCAGCTTAGATTTGGCCGCAGATACGCAGTATTTT
CASSLDLAADTQYF
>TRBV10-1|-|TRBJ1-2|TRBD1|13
TGCGCCAGCAGGACCACAGGGGACTATGGCTACACCTTC
CASRTTGDYGYTF
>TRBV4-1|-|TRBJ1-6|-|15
TGCGCCAGCAGCCAAGGGGAACAGGTTAATTCACCCCTCCACTTT
CASSQGEQVNSPLHF
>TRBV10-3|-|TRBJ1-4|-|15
TGTGCCATCAGTGACAGGGATGCAACTAATGAAAAACTGTTTTTT
CAISDRDATNEKLFF
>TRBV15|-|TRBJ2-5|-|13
TGTGCCACCAGCAGAGATCCGGTTTTGGGGCAGTACTTC
CATSRDPVLGQYF
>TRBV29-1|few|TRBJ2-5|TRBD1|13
TGCAGCGTTAGACAGGGGGGTGGAGAGACCCAGTACTTC
CSVRQGGGETQYF
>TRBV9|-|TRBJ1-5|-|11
TGTGCCAGCAGCGCTAATCAGCCCCAGCATTTT
CASSANQPQHF
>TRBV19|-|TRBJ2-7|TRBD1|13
TGTGCCACCTCGAGGGACAGGGGTGACGAGCAGTACTTC
CATSRDRGDEQYF
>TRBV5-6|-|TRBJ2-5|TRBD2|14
TGTGCCAGCAGTCTAGCGGGAGTAGAAGAGACCCAGTACTTC
CASSLAGVEETQYF
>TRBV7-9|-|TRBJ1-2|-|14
TGTGCCAGCAGCAAAATGGGACACGGCGTGGGCTACACCTTC
CASSKMGHGVGYTF
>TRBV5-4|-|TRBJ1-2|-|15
TGTGCCAGCAGCCTAGCGGGGCACCAGAACTATGGCTACACCTTC
CASSLAGHQNYGYTF
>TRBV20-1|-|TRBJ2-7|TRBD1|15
TGCAGTGCTAGCTGGGGACAGGGAGGACTCTACGAGCAGTACTTC
CSASWGQGGLYEQYF
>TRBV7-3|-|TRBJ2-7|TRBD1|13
TGTGCCAGCAGCTCAGGACAGGGGGACGAGCAGTACTTC
CASSSGQGDEQYF
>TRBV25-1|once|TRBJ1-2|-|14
TGTGCCAGCAGTGAACCACGGGCGACCAGTGGCTACACCTTC
CASSEPRATSGYTF
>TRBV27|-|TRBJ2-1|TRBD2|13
TGTGCCAGCAGCGGGGAGGGGCGCAATGAGCAGTTCTTC
CASSGEGRNEQFF
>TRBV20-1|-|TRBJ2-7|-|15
TGCAGTGCTAGAGATGGGGACAAGGACGGCTACGAGCAGTACTTC
CSARDGDKDGYEQYF
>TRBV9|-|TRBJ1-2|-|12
TGTGCCAGCAGATCAGCCAACTATGGCTACACCTTC
CASRSANYGYTF
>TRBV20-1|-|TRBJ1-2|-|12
TGCAGTGCTAGAGGGGGGGCGACTGGCTACACCTTC
CSARGGATGYTF
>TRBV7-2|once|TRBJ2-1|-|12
TGCGCCAGCAGCCCCCGCGCCACTGAGCAGTTCTTC
CASSPRATEQFF
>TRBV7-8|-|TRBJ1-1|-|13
TGTGCCAGCAGCTTTGCGGGAAGGACTGAAGCTTTCTTT
CASSFAGRTEAFF
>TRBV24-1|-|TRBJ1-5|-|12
TGTGCTACCAGTGATTTCGGTCAGGTTTTGCATTTT
CATSDFGQVLHF
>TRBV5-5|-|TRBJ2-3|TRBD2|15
TGCGCCAGCAGCTTAGTCGGGGGGTCCACAGATACGCAGTATTTT
CASSLVGGSTDTQYF